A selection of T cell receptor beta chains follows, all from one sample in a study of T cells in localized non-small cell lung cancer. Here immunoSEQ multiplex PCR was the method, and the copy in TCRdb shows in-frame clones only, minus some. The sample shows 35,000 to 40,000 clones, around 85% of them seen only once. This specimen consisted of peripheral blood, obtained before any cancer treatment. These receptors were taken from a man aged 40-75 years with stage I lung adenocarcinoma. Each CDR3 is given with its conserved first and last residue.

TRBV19,CASRERPATNEQFF
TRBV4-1,CASSQDGPQASSYEQYF
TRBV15,CATSAASWGRGRQETQYF
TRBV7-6,CASSLAGTGARYEQYF
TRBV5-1,CASSLGGGDTEAFF
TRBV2,CASSLQGGAGEKLFF
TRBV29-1,CSVTGQGYEQYF
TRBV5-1,CASTRSGSREETQYF
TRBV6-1,CASRGSNQPQHF
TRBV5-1,CASSLDVGSRTDTQYF
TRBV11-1,CASSLAGTGAYEQYF
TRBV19,CASSMGFFQPQHF
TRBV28,CASSLEAAYGYTF
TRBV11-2,CASSRESSGTQYF
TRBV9,CASSFGQGEDTQYF
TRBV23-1,CASSQAGTPAYNEQFF